These 2 T cell receptor beta chains share one sample of origin, sequenced in a study of response to subunit inactivated influenza vaccine. TCRdb redid the calling of the RT-PCR reads with MiXCR, one entry per CDR3 protein. The sample has more than 700,000 distinct CDR3 sequences, roughly 20% seen once. The sample consisted of PBMCs from blood, taken around 5 days after vaccination. Receptor source: a man in his forties or fifties who received an inactivated influenza vaccine.

This clonotype was recorded a few times. The gene calls are TRBV7-2 and TRBJ1-4; 7 bases agree with TRBD1. V dropped 5 bases and J dropped 13; count of bases not matched to a gene: 4. This CDR3 spans 11 amino acids. Germline CDR1 reads SGHTA; CDR2 reads FQGNSA. CDR3 amino acids: CASSQGTALFF. Here the CDR3 DNA reads TGTGCCAGCAGCCAAGGGACAGCACTGTTTTTT. The whole variable domain, filled in from reference TRBV7-2 and TRBJ1-4, reads GAGVSQSPSNKVTEKGKDVELRCDPISGHTALYWYRQSLGQGLEFLIYFQGNSAPDKSGLPSDRFSAERTGGSVSTLTIQRTQQEDSAVYLCASSQGTALFFGSGTQLSVL.

The chain couples TRBV29-1 to TRBJ2-4, with 8 positions matching TRBD1. The germline gives CDR1 SQVTM, CDR2 ANQGSEA. The junction had 11 bases not matched to a gene; V was cut back by 1 base and J by 9 bases. CDR3 length equals 15 residues. The CDR3: CSVEGSLTGVGIQYF. The DNA of the CDR3 is TGCAGCGTTGAAGGTTCTCTGACAGGGGTCGGCATTCAGTACTTC.